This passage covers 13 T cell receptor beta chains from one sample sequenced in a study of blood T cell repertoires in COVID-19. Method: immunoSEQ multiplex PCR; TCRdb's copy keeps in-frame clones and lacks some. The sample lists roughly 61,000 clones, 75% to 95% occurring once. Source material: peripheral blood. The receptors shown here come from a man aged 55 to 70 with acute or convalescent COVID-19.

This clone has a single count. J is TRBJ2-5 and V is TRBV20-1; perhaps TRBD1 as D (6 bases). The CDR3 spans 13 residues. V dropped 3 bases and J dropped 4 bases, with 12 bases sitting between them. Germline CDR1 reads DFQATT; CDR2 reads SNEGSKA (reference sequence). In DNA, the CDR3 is TGCAGTGCTAGTATCCAGGGGCGAGAGACCCAGTACTTC. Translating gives CSASIQGRETQYF.

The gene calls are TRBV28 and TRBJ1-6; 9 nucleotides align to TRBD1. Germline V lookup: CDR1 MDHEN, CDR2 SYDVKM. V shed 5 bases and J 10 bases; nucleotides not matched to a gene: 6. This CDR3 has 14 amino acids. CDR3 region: CASSLQTGGSPLHF. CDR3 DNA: TGTGCCAGCAGTCTACAAACAGGGGGCTCACCCCTCCACTTT.

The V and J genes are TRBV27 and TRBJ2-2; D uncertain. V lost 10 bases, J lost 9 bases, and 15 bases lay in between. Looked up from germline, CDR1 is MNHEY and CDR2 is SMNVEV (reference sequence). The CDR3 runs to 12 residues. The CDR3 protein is CATNPPKWELFF. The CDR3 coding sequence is TGTGCCACCAACCCTCCTAAGTGGGAGCTGTTTTTT.

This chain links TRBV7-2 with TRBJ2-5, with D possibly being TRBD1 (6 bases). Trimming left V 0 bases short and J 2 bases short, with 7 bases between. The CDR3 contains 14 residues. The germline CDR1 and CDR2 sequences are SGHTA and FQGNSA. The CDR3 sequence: CASSLAGTQETQYF. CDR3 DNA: TGTGCCAGCAGCTTAGCGGGGACACAAGAGACCCAGTACTTC.

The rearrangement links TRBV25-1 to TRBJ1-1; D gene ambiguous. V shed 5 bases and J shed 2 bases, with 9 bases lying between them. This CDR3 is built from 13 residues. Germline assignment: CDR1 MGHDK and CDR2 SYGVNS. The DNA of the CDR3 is TGTGCCAGCAGTTTGACGGGAAACACTGAAGCTTTCTTT. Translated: CASSLTGNTEAFF.

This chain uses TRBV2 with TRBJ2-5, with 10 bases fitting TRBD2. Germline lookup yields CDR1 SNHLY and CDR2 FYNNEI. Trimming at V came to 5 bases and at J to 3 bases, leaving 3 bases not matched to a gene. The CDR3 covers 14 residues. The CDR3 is CASSSGRGEETQYF. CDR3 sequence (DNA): TGTGCCAGCAGTAGCGGGAGGGGGGAAGAGACCCAGTACTTC.

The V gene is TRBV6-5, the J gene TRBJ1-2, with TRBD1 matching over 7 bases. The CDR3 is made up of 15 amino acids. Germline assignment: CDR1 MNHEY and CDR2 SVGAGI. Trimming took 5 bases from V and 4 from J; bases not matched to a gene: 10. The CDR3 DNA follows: TGTGCCAGCAGTAGGACAGGACTCGAAAGCTATGGCTACACCTTC. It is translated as CASSRTGLESYGYTF.

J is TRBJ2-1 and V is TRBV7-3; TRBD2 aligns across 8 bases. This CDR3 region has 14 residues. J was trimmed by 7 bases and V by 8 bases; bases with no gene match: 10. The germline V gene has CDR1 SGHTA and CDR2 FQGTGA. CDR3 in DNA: TGTGCCAGCGGCCGAGCGGGAGTAAATAATGAGCAGTTCTTC. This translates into CASGRAGVNNEQFF.

CDR3 amino acids: CASSQVPPLAVSYNEQFF. The CDR3 DNA sequence: TGCGCCAGCAGCCAAGTCCCTCCTCTAGCGGTCTCCTACAATGAGCAGTTCTTC. The chain combines TRBV4-3 with TRBJ2-1; 7 nucleotides line up with TRBD2. CDR1 is LGHNA, CDR2 YSLEER, per germline. There are 18 residues in the CDR3. Trimming removed 1 base from V and 0 bases from J; junction bases left unmatched: 9.

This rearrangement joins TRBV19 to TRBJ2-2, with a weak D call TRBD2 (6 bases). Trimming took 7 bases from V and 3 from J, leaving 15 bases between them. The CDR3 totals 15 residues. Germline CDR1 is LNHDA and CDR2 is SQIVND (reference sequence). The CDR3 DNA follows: TGTGCCAGTACTAGTAGCGGTTCCGACACCGGGGAGCTGTTTTTT. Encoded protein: CASTSSGSDTGELFF.

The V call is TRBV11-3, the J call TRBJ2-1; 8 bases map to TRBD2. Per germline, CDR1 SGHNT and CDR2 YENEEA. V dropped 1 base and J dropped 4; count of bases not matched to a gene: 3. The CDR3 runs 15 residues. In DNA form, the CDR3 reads TGTGCCAGCAGCTTAGTAGCTAGCGGGTACAATGAGCAGTTCTTC. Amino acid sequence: CASSLVASGYNEQFF.

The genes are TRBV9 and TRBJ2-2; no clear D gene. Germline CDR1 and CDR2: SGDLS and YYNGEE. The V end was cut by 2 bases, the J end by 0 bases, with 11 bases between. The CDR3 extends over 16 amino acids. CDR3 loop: CASSVRSVANTGELFF. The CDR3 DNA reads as TGTGCCAGCAGCGTTAGATCGGTCGCGAACACCGGGGAGCTGTTTTTT.

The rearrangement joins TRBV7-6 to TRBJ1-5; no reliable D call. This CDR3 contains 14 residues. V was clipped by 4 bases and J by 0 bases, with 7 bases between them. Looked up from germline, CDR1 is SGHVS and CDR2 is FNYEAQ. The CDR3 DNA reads TGTGCCAGCAGCTCGGCAGGTAGCAATCAGCCCCAGCATTTT. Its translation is CASSSAGSNQPQHF.